What follows describes a single T cell receptor beta chain. These data come from a study of T cell responses to AZD1222 COVID-19 vaccine. Some clones are missing from TCRdb's copy, which holds only in-frame ones; the method was immunoSEQ multiplex PCR. The sample consists of roughly 100,000 clones, approximately 86% of them appearing once. Trimming stripped 8 bases from V and 7 bases from J, with 18 bases between. Germline-derived CDR1 and CDR2 are SGHTA and FQGNSA. This CDR3 spans 14 amino acids. The input for sequencing was peripheral blood, taken on day 0 of AZD1222 vaccination. The chain couples TRBV7-2 to TRBJ2-1, with D tentatively TRBD1 (6 bases). The receptor comes from an adult in good health. CDR3 DNA sequence: TGTGCCAGCTCCAATCAGGGGAATAGGAATGAGCAGTTCTTC. Translated: CASSNQGNRNEQFF.